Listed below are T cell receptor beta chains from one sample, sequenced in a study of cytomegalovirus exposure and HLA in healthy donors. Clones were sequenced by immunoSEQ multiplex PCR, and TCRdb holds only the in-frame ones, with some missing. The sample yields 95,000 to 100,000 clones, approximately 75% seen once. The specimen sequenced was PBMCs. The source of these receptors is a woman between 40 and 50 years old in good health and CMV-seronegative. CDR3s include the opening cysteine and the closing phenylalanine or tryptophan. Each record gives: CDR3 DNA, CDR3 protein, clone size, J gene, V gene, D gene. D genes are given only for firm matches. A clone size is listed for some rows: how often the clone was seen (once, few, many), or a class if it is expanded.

TGTGCCATCAGCGCAGATAGCAATCAGCCCCAGCATTTT CAISADSNQPQHF once TRBJ1-5 TRBV10-3 .
TGTGCCAGCAGACTCGGGACTATGCCCTACGAGCAGTACTTC CASRLGTMPYEQYF . TRBJ2-7 TRBV6-5 TRBD2
TGTGCCTGGAGAAGGGGGAGGGCCTACGAGCAGTACTTC CAWRRGRAYEQYF few TRBJ2-7 TRBV30 .
TGTGCCAGCAGTGCCCAACGGGACAGGGGACAAGAGACCCAGTACTTC CASSAQRDRGQETQYF . TRBJ2-5 TRBV25-1 TRBD1
TGCGCCAGCAGCCCACTAGCGGGAGCCCCTCCCTACGAGCAGTACTTC CASSPLAGAPPYEQYF . TRBJ2-7 TRBV5-1 TRBD2
TGTTCCAGCAGCTTAGCTCCCGGGACAGATACGCAGTATTTT CSSSLAPGTDTQYF . TRBJ2-3 TRBV7-9 .
TGTGCCAGCAGCGTAAGCGGGGGCCTGTACGAGCAGTACTTC CASSVSGGLYEQYF once TRBJ2-7 TRBV13 TRBD2
TGTGCCAGCAGCTTCGTAGCTCTAAATGAAGCTTTCTTT CASSFVALNEAFF . TRBJ1-1 TRBV7-9 .
TGCGCCAGCAGCTCGGGGACAGGGAGTCCGGAGACCCAGTACTTC CASSSGTGSPETQYF . TRBJ2-5 TRBV5-1 TRBD1
TGTGCCAGCAGTTCGGGACAGGTGTTAGGGGGGACTGAAGCTTTCTTT CASSSGQVLGGTEAFF . TRBJ1-1 TRBV28 TRBD1
TGTGCCAGCAGGGATCTAGCGGGAGGTGGCCCCTACGAGCAGTACTTC CASRDLAGGGPYEQYF . TRBJ2-7 TRBV6-6 TRBD2
TGTGCCAGCAGCTTGGACAGGGGCACAGATACGCAGTATTTT CASSLDRGTDTQYF . TRBJ2-3 TRBV5-5 .
TGTGCCAGTAGTGTTGGGCAGGGAAGCTACGAGCAGTACTTC CASSVGQGSYEQYF once TRBJ2-7 TRBV19 .
TGTGCCAGCAGCCAAAGCGGGGGGCTTTTCACAGATACGCAGTATTTT CASSQSGGLFTDTQYF . TRBJ2-3 TRBV4-2 TRBD2
TGTGCCAGTAGTATAGGCACAGGTTCCTACGAGCAGTACTTC CASSIGTGSYEQYF . TRBJ2-7 TRBV19 .
TGTGCCAGCAGCGTAGTTTCCGGGGTTTTAGATACGCAGTATTTT CASSVVSGVLDTQYF . TRBJ2-3 TRBV9 .
TGTGCCAGCCGGGGGACAGCCAAAGCGGATGAGCAGTTCTTC CASRGTAKADEQFF . TRBJ2-1 TRBV6-1 .
TGTGCCAGCAGCAAAGTAGTCGAGGGCTGGTGGACTGAAGCTTTCTTT CASSKVVEGWWTEAFF once TRBJ1-1 TRBV21-1 .
TGTGCCAGCAGCTTTAGATGGCCATCTGGGATTAGGGACAGAGCCAAAAACATTCAGTACTTC CASSFRWPSGIRDRAKNIQYF . TRBJ2-4 TRBV7-3 TRBD1
TGTGCCAGCAGCCCTCCAGGACAGTCCTACGAGCAGTACTTC CASSPPGQSYEQYF . TRBJ2-7 TRBV7-9 .
TGTGCCAGCAGCTTGGACCTAGAGAACTATGGCTACACCTTC CASSLDLENYGYTF . TRBJ1-2 TRBV5-4 .
TGTGCCAGCAGTTACTGGGGGGCAGGGGGGCGCGACTTCGCCCGAAGAACAGATACGCAGTATTTT CASSYWGAGGRDFARRTDTQYF . TRBJ2-3 TRBV6-7 .
TGTGCCACCAGCAGAGATAGGGCTAGGGGGGAGACCCAGTACTTC CATSRDRARGETQYF . TRBJ2-5 TRBV15 .
TGTGCCAGCAGTTCCGGGACAGCCTCCTACGAGCAGTACTTC CASSSGTASYEQYF . TRBJ2-7 TRBV28 TRBD1
TGTGCCAGCAGCTTCCCAGGACTTAATTCACCCCTCCACTTT CASSFPGLNSPLHF . TRBJ1-6 TRBV5-6 .
TGCGCCAGCAGCTTAATTGGGACTAGCGGGAGTTACGAGCAGTACTTC CASSLIGTSGSYEQYF . TRBJ2-7 TRBV5-1 TRBD2
TGTGCCAGTAGCCCGACGAGGCACACAGATACGCAGTATTTT CASSPTRHTDTQYF . TRBJ2-3 TRBV19 .
TGTGCCTCCCCGACAGGAACGAACTATGGCTACACCTTC CASPTGTNYGYTF . TRBJ1-2 TRBV30 .
TGTGCCAGCAGTCGCTATTGGGGGGAGCAGTACGAGCAGTACTTC CASSRYWGEQYEQYF . TRBJ2-7 TRBV27 .
TGTGCCAGCATCCGAACCGGGACTAGCAATGAGCAGTTCTTC CASIRTGTSNEQFF . TRBJ2-1 TRBV2 TRBD2
TGTGCCTGGAGTGGCCCGGGACAGGGCATTTACACCTTC CAWSGPGQGIYTF once TRBJ1-2 TRBV30 TRBD1
TGTGCCAGCAGTGAAATCAGCGGGGTGAGCACAGATACGCAGTATTTT CASSEISGVSTDTQYF . TRBJ2-3 TRBV6-1 TRBD2
TGTGCCAGCAGCTTAGCGCCTGGACAGGGTGACACCGGGGAGCTGTTTTTT CASSLAPGQGDTGELFF . TRBJ2-2 TRBV7-9 TRBD1
TGTGCCAGCAGCTTGTGGACAGGCACTGAAGCTTTCTTT CASSLWTGTEAFF . TRBJ1-1 TRBV11-2 TRBD1
TGTGCCAGCAGGAGCAGGGGAAGGACAGATACGCAGTATTTT CASRSRGRTDTQYF . TRBJ2-3 TRBV2 .
TGTGCCAGCAGCATCCTCACCCCCGGGACAACGAGCTCCTACAATGAGCAGTTCTTC CASSILTPGTTSSYNEQFF . TRBJ2-1 TRBV2 .
TGCGCCAGCAGTGACGTCCCACTAGCGGGAGGGCCGGTAGATACGCAGTATTTT CASSDVPLAGGPVDTQYF few TRBJ2-3 TRBV10-1 TRBD2
TGTGCCACCCGTACACCATCTCTTGAATACACCATATATTTT CATRTPSLEYTIYF . TRBJ1-3 TRBV28 .
TGTGCCAGCAGCTTGGCCGGGACTGGCCCCTCCTACGAGCAGTACTTC CASSLAGTGPSYEQYF . TRBJ2-7 TRBV5-4 .
TGCAGCGTTGCGGTCAGCGGGAACTATGAGCAGTTCTTC CSVAVSGNYEQFF once TRBJ2-1 TRBV29-1 TRBD2
TGCAGCGTTAAACAGCCCATGGTAGGGGACTACGAGCAGTACTTC CSVKQPMVGDYEQYF . TRBJ2-7 TRBV29-1 .